This is a list of T cell receptor beta chains from one sample in a study of blood T cell repertoires in COVID-19. TCRdb's table, derived via immunoSEQ multiplex PCR, lists solely in-frame clones and lacks some. Among 300,000 to 400,000 clones, 88% were seen once, and the ten largest hold 0.95% to 1%. Sequencing used PBMCs or T cells enriched from blood (not recorded which). The receptors shown here come from a woman under 40 with acute COVID-19. The CDR3 runs from the conserved cysteine through the conserved F or W. The order of the fields is J gene, D gene, clone size, V gene, CDR3 protein, CDR3 DNA. The D gene is left open where the match is weak. Size tells how often a clone was seen (once, few, many) or the class of an expanded clone, and some rows leave it out.

TRBJ1-1 - - TRBV7-9 CASSLASWNTEAFF TGTGCCAGCAGCTTAGCGTCTTGGAACACTGAAGCTTTCTTT
TRBJ1-3 - - TRBV4-2 CASSQLGPGGSSGNTIYF TGTGCCAGCAGCCAATTGGGGCCAGGCGGGAGCTCTGGAAACACCATATATTTT
TRBJ2-7 - - TRBV7-9 CASSLVGSSYEQYF TGTGCCAGCAGCTTAGTCGGTAGCTCCTACGAGCAGTACTTC
TRBJ2-7 TRBD1 - TRBV19 CASSSDRGAREQYF TGTGCCAGTAGCTCTGACAGGGGGGCTAGAGAGCAGTACTTC
TRBJ1-2 TRBD1 - TRBV5-1 CASSSTKYDPGQGSGYTF TGCGCCAGCAGCTCCACGAAGTACGACCCGGGACAGGGGAGCGGCTACACCTTC
TRBJ1-5 - - TRBV21-1 CASPRRGHSNQPQHF TGTGCCAGCCCAAGGAGGGGGCATAGCAATCAGCCCCAGCATTTT
TRBJ2-7 TRBD1 - TRBV6-5 CASSATGNEQYF TGTGCCAGCAGCGCGACAGGGAACGAGCAGTACTTC
TRBJ1-5 TRBD1 - TRBV18 CASSPPGTGGNQPQHF TGTGCCAGCTCACCCCCGGGTACAGGGGGTAATCAGCCCCAGCATTTT
TRBJ1-5 - - TRBV27 CASQERPGGQPQHF TGTGCCAGCCAAGAGAGGCCGGGAGGGCAGCCCCAGCATTTT
TRBJ1-1 - - TRBV6-1 CASSERGTEAFF TGTGCCAGCAGTGAAAGGGGGACTGAAGCTTTCTTT
TRBJ2-5 TRBD1 - TRBV7-3 CASSSTGGLETQYF TGTGCCAGCAGCTCCACAGGGGGCTTGGAGACCCAGTACTTC
TRBJ1-3 - - TRBV18 CASSLQGLFGGATIYF TGTGCCAGCTCACTCCAGGGTCTCTTCGGTGGTGCCACCATATATTTT
TRBJ2-2 TRBD1 - TRBV2 CASAGTGGVAGELFF TGTGCCAGCGCAGGGACAGGGGGTGTGGCCGGGGAGCTGTTTTTT
TRBJ2-3 TRBD2 - TRBV7-2 CASRLTSVGDTQYF TGTGCCAGCAGACTGACTAGCGTCGGAGATACGCAGTATTTT
TRBJ1-4 - - TRBV3-1/TRBV3-2 CASSRMTGVGNEKLFF TGTGCCAGCAGCCGTATGACGGGGGTTGGTAATGAAAAACTGTTTTTT
TRBJ1-1 - - TRBV6-5 CASSYSGRNTEAFF TGTGCCAGCAGTTACTCGGGCAGGAACACTGAAGCTTTCTTT
TRBJ2-7 - - TRBV14 CASSQVTGTTLYEQYF TGTGCCAGCAGCCAAGTAACAGGAACAACCCTCTACGAGCAGTACTTC
TRBJ1-6 - - TRBV3-1/TRBV3-2 CASSQVGNNSPLHF TGTGCCAGCAGCCAAGTCGGTAATAATTCACCCCTCCACTTT
TRBJ2-5 TRBD1 - TRBV29-1 CSVGVLDRGWEETQYF TGCAGCGTTGGGGTGTTGGACAGGGGTTGGGAAGAGACCCAGTACTTC
TRBJ1-2 - once TRBV4-1 CASSQGGRANYGYTF TGCGCCAGCAGCCAAGGGGGCAGGGCGAACTATGGCTACACCTTC
TRBJ2-3 TRBD2 - TRBV7-6 CASSLLRGGRDTQYF TGTGCCAGCAGCTTACTGCGGGGGGGACGGGATACGCAGTATTTT
TRBJ1-2 TRBD1 - TRBV5-5 CASSLAAGGSYGYTF TGTGCCAGCAGCTTGGCGGCAGGGGGTAGCTATGGCTACACCTTC
TRBJ2-6 - - TRBV15 CATSRGGVGSGANVLTF TGTGCCACCAGCAGAGGGGGGGTAGGCTCTGGGGCCAACGTCCTGACTTTC
TRBJ1-2 - - TRBV19 CASSIDPYSNYGYTF TGTGCCAGTAGTATAGACCCGTATTCTAACTATGGCTACACCTTC
TRBJ1-5 TRBD1 once TRBV2 CASSAADRGNQPQHF TGTGCCAGCAGCGCCGCGGACAGGGGCAATCAGCCCCAGCATTTT
TRBJ1-1 - - TRBV7-7 CASSLDRNTEAFF TGTGCCAGCAGTTTGGACAGGAACACTGAAGCTTTCTTT
TRBJ2-1 TRBD2 - TRBV18 CASSAPSGGFYNEQFF TGTGCCAGCTCAGCCCCTAGCGGGGGGTTTTACAATGAGCAGTTCTTC
TRBJ1-4 - - TRBV27 CASSGAGNEKLFF TGTGCCAGCAGTGGGGCCGGGAATGAAAAACTGTTTTTT
TRBJ2-5 - - TRBV27 CASSLWGQLKETQYF TGTGCCAGCAGTTTATGGGGACAATTGAAAGAGACCCAGTACTTC
TRBJ1-2 - - TRBV9 CASSGQGNWNYGYTF TGTGCCAGCAGCGGCCAGGGGAATTGGAACTATGGCTACACCTTC
TRBJ2-2 TRBD1 - TRBV7-6 CASSLARGPSGELFF TGTGCCAGCAGCTTAGCCAGGGGGCCTAGCGGGGAGCTGTTTTTT
TRBJ1-1 - - TRBV5-1 CASSAGPMNTEAFF TGCGCCAGCAGCGCGGGACCGATGAACACTGAAGCTTTCTTT
TRBJ1-2 - - TRBV6-5 CASSYSKTGSYGYTF TGTGCCAGCAGTTACTCGAAAACAGGTTCCTATGGCTACACCTTC
TRBJ2-1 - - TRBV6-5 CASSLTGNEQFF TGTGCCAGCAGTTTAACAGGGAATGAGCAGTTCTTC
TRBJ1-5 - - TRBV15 CATSTQTAGNQPQHF TGTGCCACCAGCACACAAACCGCAGGGAATCAGCCCCAGCATTTT
TRBJ2-2 - - TRBV24-1 CATSDLRQRNTGELFF TGTGCCACCAGTGATTTGCGGCAGCGGAACACCGGGGAGCTGTTTTTT
TRBJ2-7 - - TRBV6-2/TRBV6-3 CASSWGLPEEQYF TGTGCCAGCAGTTGGGGACTCCCGGAGGAGCAGTACTTC
TRBJ2-7 - few TRBV6-5 CASSPFGLRYEQYF TGTGCCAGCAGCCCCTTCGGTCTTCGGTACGAGCAGTACTTC
TRBJ2-2 TRBD2 - TRBV9 CASSVRASGNTGELFF TGTGCCAGCAGCGTAAGGGCTAGCGGGAACACCGGGGAGCTGTTTTTT
TRBJ2-7 TRBD2 - TRBV18 CASSPRAASGKDEQYF TGTGCCAGCTCACCTCGGGCGGCTAGCGGGAAAGACGAGCAGTACTTC
TRBJ2-2 TRBD1 - TRBV3-1/TRBV3-2 CASSPLPGQATVYTGELFF TGTGCCAGCAGCCCCCTTCCGGGACAGGCCACGGTTTACACCGGGGAGCTGTTTTTT
TRBJ2-3 - - TRBV5-1 CASSSDYSGGTQYF TGCGCCAGCAGCTCGGACTATAGTGGTGGTACGCAGTATTTT
TRBJ2-7 - - TRBV19 CASSIRTPSSYEQYF TGTGCCAGTAGTATCCGGACACCCTCCTCCTACGAGCAGTACTTC